This is a list of T cell receptor beta chains from one sample in a study of T cell repertoires in ileal Crohn's disease. Profiling relied on immunoSEQ multiplex PCR, and the TCRdb table lists in-frame clones only, not all of them. This table holds approximately 10,000 clones, 79% found once. The specimen was ileal tissue. The origin of the receptors is an adult with Crohn's disease. CDR3s include the opening cysteine and the closing phenylalanine or tryptophan. D genes are given only for firm matches. The listing skips clone size in some rows; elsewhere it reads once, few, many or a size class.

j_call d_call clone_size v_call cdr3_nt cdr3_aa
TRBJ1-1 - - TRBV5-5 TGTGCCAGCAGCCGGGAGGGGCGGTTGAACACTGAAGCTTTCTTT CASSREGRLNTEAFF
TRBJ2-4 - - TRBV30 TGTGCCTGGAGAGACCTGCAGGGGTTAGCCAAAAACATTCAGTACTTC CAWRDLQGLAKNIQYF
TRBJ1-6 TRBD1 - TRBV2 TGTGCCAGCTCCGGACAGGGTCGGGATTCACCCCTCCACTTT CASSGQGRDSPLHF
TRBJ2-7 - - TRBV7-8 TGTGCCAGCAGCTTAGGCGGCGGGGCTCCCTACGAGCAGTACTTC CASSLGGGAPYEQYF
TRBJ2-5 TRBD2 - TRBV7-9 TGTGCCAGCAGCCCGGGACTAGCGGGACAAGAGACCCAGTACTTC CASSPGLAGQETQYF
TRBJ1-5 - - TRBV30 TGTGCCTGGAGTACGGGGAGCAATCAGCCCCAGCATTTT CAWSTGSNQPQHF
TRBJ1-2 TRBD1 - TRBV5-1 TGCGCCAGCAGCCGAACCCGACAGGGGGCATTTTCGGGCTACACCTTC CASSRTRQGAFSGYTF
TRBJ1-2 - - TRBV5-5 TGTGCCAGCAGTTACTTACACCAGGACTATGGCTACACCTTC CASSYLHQDYGYTF
TRBJ1-1 TRBD1 - TRBV7-9 TGTGCCAGCGCCAGACAGGGCTCGGGCACTGAAGCTTTCTTT CASARQGSGTEAFF
TRBJ2-1 - - TRBV15 TGTGCCACCAGCCCCACCGGAGGGATCCGGACTGGGAATGAGCAGTTCTTC CATSPTGGIRTGNEQFF
TRBJ2-1 TRBD2 - TRBV5-5 TGTGCCAGCAGCTTGAGGCTAGCGGGGGGGAACTCCTACAATGAGCAGTTCTTC CASSLRLAGGNSYNEQFF
TRBJ1-6 TRBD1 - TRBV5-1 TGCGCCAGCAGCCCTGGACAGGGGGAGTCACCCCTCCACTTT CASSPGQGESPLHF
TRBJ1-4 - few TRBV6-1 TGTGCCAGCAGTGAAGGGCCCGCTAATGAAAAACTGTTTTTT CASSEGPANEKLFF
TRBJ1-2 - - TRBV11-2 TGTGCCAGCAGCCACGGACAGTATGGCTACACCTTC CASSHGQYGYTF
TRBJ1-2 TRBD1 - TRBV10-3 TGTGCCACTTACCGCCGGGACAGCGATGGCTACACCTTC CATYRRDSDGYTF
TRBJ1-2 TRBD1 - TRBV30 TGTGCCTGCCCGACAGGGTCCAACTATGGCTACACCTTC CACPTGSNYGYTF
TRBJ2-6 - - TRBV5-1 TGCGCCAGCAGCGTCTACGAATTAGTCTCTGGGGCCAACGTCCTGACTTTC CASSVYELVSGANVLTF
TRBJ1-2 - - TRBV18 TGTGCCAGCTCACCGAATAGTCCGTCCCAACCTTATGGCTACACCTTC CASSPNSPSQPYGYTF
TRBJ1-6 - - TRBV5-1 TGCGCCAGCAGATTAGACAGGTCGGGATCACCCCTCCACTTT CASRLDRSGSPLHF
TRBJ2-1 - - TRBV11-2 TGTGCCAGCAGCTTAGGAATGGGACAGTTATGGGGGGTTGAGCAGTTCTTC CASSLGMGQLWGVEQFF
TRBJ1-5 TRBD1 - TRBV2 TGTGCCAGCAGCCCAGGGGGAGGCCTGCCCCAGCATTTT CASSPGGGLPQHF
TRBJ1-1 - - TRBV7-2 TGTGCCAGCAAACTGACGGGGAACACTGAAGCTTTCTTT CASKLTGNTEAFF
TRBJ2-1 - - TRBV10-3 TGTGCCATCAGTGAGTCGAGGCAGGGTCCGTGGTCCTACAATGAGCAGTTCTTC CAISESRQGPWSYNEQFF
TRBJ2-2 TRBD1 - TRBV5-4 TGTGCCAGCAGCTTAGGGACAGCGAACACCGGGGAGCTGTTTTTT CASSLGTANTGELFF
TRBJ1-2 - - TRBV6-4 TGTGCCAGCAGTCGGTCTGCGAACTATGGCTACACCTTC CASSRSANYGYTF
TRBJ1-1 TRBD1 - TRBV7-9 TGTGCCAGCAGCTTAACAGGGGGTTGGACTGAAGCTTTCTTT CASSLTGGWTEAFF
TRBJ1-4 TRBD1 - TRBV2 TGTGCCAGTAGGGGGACAGCTCTACTACCTTCTAATGAAAAACTGTTTTTT CASRGTALLPSNEKLFF
TRBJ2-7 - - TRBV4-2 TGTGCCAGCAGCCAAGATCAAGGGAGGAACTTCGGGGAGCAGTACTTC CASSQDQGRNFGEQYF
TRBJ2-7 - - TRBV18 TGTGCCAGCTCATATTATCCATTTATCGGGAGCGAGCAGTACTTC CASSYYPFIGSEQYF
TRBJ1-5 TRBD1 - TRBV12-5 TGTGCTAGTGGCCGGACAGGCAACAATCAGCCCCAGCATTTT CASGRTGNNQPQHF
TRBJ1-4 TRBD1 - TRBV6-6 TGTGCCAGCAGTACTACAACAGGGGTGGGAGAAAAACTGTTTTTT CASSTTTGVGEKLFF
TRBJ1-6 - - TRBV30 TGTGCCTGGAGTGAAACAGATAATTCACCCCTCCACTTT CAWSETDNSPLHF
TRBJ1-1 - - TRBV18 TGTGCCAGCTCACCCTCAGGGGATAACACTGAAGCTTTCTTT CASSPSGDNTEAFF
TRBJ2-7 TRBD1 - TRBV5-1 TGCGCCAGCAGCTTGGGGGGGACAGGGACCTACGAGCAGTACTTC CASSLGGTGTYEQYF
TRBJ2-3 - - TRBV18 TGTGCCAGCTCACCACCGGTGGGGGGGCCATGGACAGATACGCAGTATTTT CASSPPVGGPWTDTQYF
TRBJ1-1 TRBD1 - TRBV6-6 TGTGCCAGCAGACCCGACAGGGGGCAAACTGAAGCTTTCTTT CASRPDRGQTEAFF
TRBJ2-1 - - TRBV7-8 TGTGCCAGCAGCTTACAGGCAGGTTCCCATGAGCAGTTCTTC CASSLQAGSHEQFF
TRBJ2-3 TRBD2 - TRBV27 TGTGCCAGCAGGGGGCGGGGGGGTCGCACAGATACGCAGTATTTT CASRGRGGRTDTQYF
TRBJ2-2 TRBD2 - TRBV6-4 TGTGCCAGCAGTCTTGGGACTAGCGGGACCGGGGAGCTGTTTTTT CASSLGTSGTGELFF
TRBJ2-7 - few TRBV5-4 TGTGCCAGCAGCTTCGACAGGTACGAGCAGTACTTC CASSFDRYEQYF
TRBJ1-1 TRBD1 - TRBV29-1 TGCAGCGCCGACGCCGGGACAGCCGGGGCTTTCTTT CSADAGTAGAFF